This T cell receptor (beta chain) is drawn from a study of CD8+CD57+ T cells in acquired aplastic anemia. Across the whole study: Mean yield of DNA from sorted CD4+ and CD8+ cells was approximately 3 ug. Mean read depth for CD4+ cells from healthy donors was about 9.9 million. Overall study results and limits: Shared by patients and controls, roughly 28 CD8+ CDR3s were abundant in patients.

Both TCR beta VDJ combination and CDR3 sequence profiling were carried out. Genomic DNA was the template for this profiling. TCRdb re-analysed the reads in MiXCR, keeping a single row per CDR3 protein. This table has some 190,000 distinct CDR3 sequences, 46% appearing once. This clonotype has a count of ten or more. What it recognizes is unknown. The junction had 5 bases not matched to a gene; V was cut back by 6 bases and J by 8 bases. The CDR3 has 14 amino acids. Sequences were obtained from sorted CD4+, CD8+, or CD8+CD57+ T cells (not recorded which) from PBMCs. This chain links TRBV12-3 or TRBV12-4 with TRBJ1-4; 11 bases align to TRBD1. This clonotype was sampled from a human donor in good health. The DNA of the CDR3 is TGTGCCAGCAGGGACAGGGGGCCCCGGGAAAAACTGTTTTTT. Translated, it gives CASRDRGPREKLFF.